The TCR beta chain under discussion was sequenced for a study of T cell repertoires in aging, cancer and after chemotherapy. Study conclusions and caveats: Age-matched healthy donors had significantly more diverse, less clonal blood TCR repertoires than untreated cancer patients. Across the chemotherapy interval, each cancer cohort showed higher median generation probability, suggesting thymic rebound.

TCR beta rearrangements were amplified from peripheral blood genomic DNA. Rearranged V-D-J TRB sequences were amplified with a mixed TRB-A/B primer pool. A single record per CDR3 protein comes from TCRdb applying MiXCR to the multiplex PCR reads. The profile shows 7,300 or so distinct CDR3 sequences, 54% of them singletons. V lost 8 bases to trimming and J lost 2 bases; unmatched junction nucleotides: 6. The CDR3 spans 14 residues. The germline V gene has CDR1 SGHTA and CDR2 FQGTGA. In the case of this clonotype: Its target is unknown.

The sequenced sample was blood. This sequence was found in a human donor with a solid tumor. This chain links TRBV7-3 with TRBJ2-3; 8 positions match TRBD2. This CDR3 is CASSGGPSTDTQYF. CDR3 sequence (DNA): TGTGCCAGCTCGGGGGGGCCGTCCACAGATACGCAGTATTTT.